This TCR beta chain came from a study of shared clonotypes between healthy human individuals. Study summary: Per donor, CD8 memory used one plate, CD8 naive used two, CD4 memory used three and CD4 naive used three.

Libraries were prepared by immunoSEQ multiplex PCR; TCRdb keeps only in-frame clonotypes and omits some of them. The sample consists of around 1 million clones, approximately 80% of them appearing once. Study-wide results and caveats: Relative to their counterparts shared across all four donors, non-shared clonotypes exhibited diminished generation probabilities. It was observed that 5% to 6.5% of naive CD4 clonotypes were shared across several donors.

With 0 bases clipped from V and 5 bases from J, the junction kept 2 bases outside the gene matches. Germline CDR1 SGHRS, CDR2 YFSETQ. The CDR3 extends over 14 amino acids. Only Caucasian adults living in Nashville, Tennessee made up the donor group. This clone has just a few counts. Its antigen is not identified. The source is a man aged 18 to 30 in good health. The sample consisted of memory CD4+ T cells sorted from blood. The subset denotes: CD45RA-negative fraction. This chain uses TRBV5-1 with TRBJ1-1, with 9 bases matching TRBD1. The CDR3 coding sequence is TGCGCCAGCAGCTTGGGGGACAGGGCGACTGAAGCTTTCTTT. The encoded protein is CASSLGDRATEAFF.